Sequencing of this T cell receptor (beta chain) was carried out in a study of T cell responses to AZD1222 COVID-19 vaccine. Measured with immunoSEQ multiplex PCR; TCRdb has only the in-frame clones, and not every one. Among about 120,000 clones listed, 88% were seen once. General study points: In all cases, repertoires were sampled only after the peak T cell response. Nearly half of spike-specific TCRs reportedly go after variant regions that carry no mutations.

There are 15 residues in the CDR3. A remark on this clone: What it recognizes is unknown.

The receptor was derived from an adult in good health. Sequences were derived from peripheral blood, sampled on day 0 of MenACWY control vaccination. The chain combines TRBV21-1 with TRBJ2-7. TRBV21-1 is an annotated pseudogene. The CDR3: CARLGVSSRSYEQYF. The CDR3 coding sequence is TGTGCCAGGTTGGGGGTGAGTAGCCGTTCCTACGAGCAGTACTTC.